Shown below are 16 T cell receptor beta chains from a single sample sequenced in a study of T cell responses to AZD1222 COVID-19 vaccine. Measured with immunoSEQ multiplex PCR; TCRdb has only the in-frame clones, and not every one. The sample carries about 130,000 clones, around 90% recorded once. Material: peripheral blood, obtained on day 0 of MenACWY control vaccination. All receptors come from an adult in good health.

The rearrangement uses TRBV12-3 or TRBV12-4 and TRBJ2-7; a weak D match, TRBD1 (5 bases). This CDR3 is built from 13 residues. V gave up 3 bases and J gave up 6 bases, with 12 bases separating them. CDR3 in DNA: TGTGCCAGCAGTTTGGCAAGAAGGGGCGAGCAGTACTTC. Translation: CASSLARRGEQYF.

The DNA for the CDR3 is TGTGCCACCGGGACCGATTACGAGCAGTACTTC. Translation: CATGTDYEQYF. This rearrangement joins TRBV24-1 to TRBJ2-7; perhaps D is TRBD1 or TRBD2 (5 bases each). Between the trimmed V and J ends, which lost 9 bases and 4 bases, there was a span of 9 bases. This CDR3 contains 11 residues. Germline V gene lookup returns CDR1 KGHDR and CDR2 SFDVKD.

In the case of this clone: Other DNA sequences within the sample encode an identical CDR3. J is TRBJ2-3 and V is TRBV5-1, with D perhaps assigned TRBD1 or TRBD2 (6 bases each). Looked up from germline, CDR1 is SGHRS and CDR2 is YFSETQ. Trimming left V 4 bases short and J 5 bases short, with 11 bases between. CDR3 length: 13 residues. In DNA, the CDR3 is TGCGCCAGCAGCACGAGGGGGGAAGATACGCAGTATTTT. Protein sequence: CASSTRGEDTQYF.

The genes are TRBV5-4 and TRBJ1-3; D is uncertain. CDR1 is SGHNT and CDR2 is YYREEE in the germline V gene (reference sequence). The CDR3 runs 15 residues. The V end was cut by 3 bases, the J end by 3 bases, with 13 bases between. The CDR3 sequence is CASSSDREVGNTIYF. The CDR3 region has the DNA TGTGCCAGCAGCTCCGACCGAGAGGTTGGAAACACCATATATTTT. The whole variable domain, remainder taken from reference TRBV5-4 and TRBJ1-3, is ETGVTQSPTHLIKTRGQQVTLRCSSQSGHNTVSWYQQALGQGPQFIFQYYREEENGRGNFPPRFSGLQFPNYSSELNVNALELDDSALYLCASSSDREVGNTIYFGEGSWLTVV.

V usage is TRBV10-3 and J usage is TRBJ1-5; D unclear. There are 12 residues in the CDR3. The germline CDR1 and CDR2 sequences are ENHRY and SYGVKD. Trimming took off 10 bases at V and 6 bases at J, with 13 bases between the two ends. Written as DNA, the CDR3 is TGTGCCACCGAAGACCCGGGTCAGCCCCAGCATTTT. Encoded protein: CATEDPGQPQHF.

The chain carries TRBV6-5 and TRBJ2-5, with D possibly matching TRBD2 (5 bases). Trimming removed 2 bases from V and 5 bases from J, with 15 bases in between. There are 15 residues in the CDR3. The germline V gene encodes CDR1 MNHEY and CDR2 SVGAGI. The CDR3 DNA is TGTGCCAGCAGTTACGACACTACCGGCGGGGAGACCCAGTACTTC. This encodes CASSYDTTGGETQYF.

The J gene is TRBJ2-1, the V gene TRBV7-9; TRBD2 aligns across 9 bases. The length of the CDR3 is 16 residues. Germline lookup yields CDR1 SEHNR and CDR2 FQNEAQ (reference sequence). V dropped 4 bases and J dropped 13; count of bases not matched to a gene: 17. The chain's CDR3 is CASSSPERGSGGPQFF. As DNA, the CDR3 is TGTGCCAGCAGCTCACCGGAGCGGGGTAGCGGGGGCCCCCAGTTCTTC.

The chain carries TRBV27 and TRBJ1-5; D ambiguous. The CDR3 spans 16 residues. Germline V gene lookup returns CDR1 MNHEY and CDR2 SMNVEV (reference sequence). V was shortened by 2 bases and J by 0 bases, with 11 bases between the two germline ends. The DNA of the CDR3 is TGTGCCAGCAGTTTAAGGAGTTTTGATAGCAATCAGCCCCAGCATTTT. Protein sequence: CASSLRSFDSNQPQHF.

The rearrangement joins TRBV3-1 (or the pseudogene TRBV3-2) to TRBJ2-2; D remains ambiguous. Trimming stripped 4 bases from V and 4 bases from J, with 10 bases between. This CDR3 has 14 amino acids. The germline V gene encodes CDR1 LGHDT and CDR2 YNNKEL (reference sequence). CDR3 protein: CASSPRIGTGELFF. DNA of the CDR3: TGTGCCAGCAGCCCTCGGATAGGCACCGGGGAGCTGTTTTTT.

V is TRBV6-4 and J is TRBJ2-7; tentatively, D is TRBD1 or TRBD2 (5 bases each). V was clipped by 0 bases and J by 6 bases, with 15 bases between them. The CDR3 consists of 15 residues. Per germline, CDR1 MRHNA and CDR2 SNTAGT. The CDR3 DNA reads as TGTGCCAGCAGTGACTCGGGGACGGACTCTTCCGAGCAGTACTTC. This gives the protein CASSDSGTDSSEQYF.

The CDR3 bases are TGTGCCAGCAGCAACACCGGGACAGCCTATGGCTACACCTTC. It yields the protein CASSNTGTAYGYTF. The rearrangement uses TRBV2 and TRBJ1-2; TRBD1 aligns across 7 bases. The CDR3 covers 14 residues. Germline loops: CDR1 SNHLY, CDR2 FYNNEI. V was clipped by 6 bases and J by 4 bases; unmatched bases: 8.

This clone was observed once. The chain employs TRBV18 and TRBJ2-5, with D unclear. V was pared by 0 bases and J by 4 bases, with 6 bases between. CDR3 size: 13 residues. Germline V CDR1 and CDR2: KGHSH, LQKENI. CDR3 sequence (DNA): TGTGCCAGCTCACCACCGATGGTAGAGACCCAGTACTTC. Amino acids: CASSPPMVETQYF.

The rearrangement joins TRBV19 to TRBJ1-5, with D uncertain. V shed 8 bases and J shed 1 base, with 12 bases lying between them. Germline CDR1 reads LNHDA; CDR2 reads SQIVND (reference sequence). This CDR3 spans 14 amino acids. The CDR3 here is CASWSRQSNQPQHF. The CDR3 DNA is TGTGCCAGTTGGTCGAGGCAGAGCAATCAGCCCCAGCATTTT.

The chain has TRBV25-1 and TRBJ1-2, with TRBD1 matching 7 bases. There are 14 residues in the CDR3. The V gene's germline CDR1 is MGHDK and CDR2 SYGVNS. The V segment lost 0 bases and the J segment 6 bases; nucleotides outside the gene matches: 4. CDR3 sequence reads: CASSEYRQGDGYTF. For the CDR3, the DNA is TGTGCCAGCAGTGAATACCGACAGGGAGATGGCTACACCTTC.

The V gene is TRBV4-1, the J gene TRBJ2-1; TRBD2 matches at 9 bases. V lost 0 bases to trimming and J lost 9 bases; unmatched junction nucleotides: 12. Germline CDR1 and CDR2: MGHRA and YSYEKL. The CDR3 is 17 amino acids. The CDR3 is CASSQDLASGRFGEQFF. The CDR3 DNA reads TGCGCCAGCAGCCAAGATTTAGCAAGCGGGAGGTTCGGTGAGCAGTTCTTC.

The chain combines TRBV10-1 with TRBJ2-7; 8 bases agree with TRBD2. Germline CDR1 is WNHNN and CDR2 is SYGVQD (reference sequence). With 3 bases clipped from V and 2 bases from J, the junction kept 6 bases outside the gene matches. The CDR3 is 15 amino acids. CDR3: CASSDIAGTAYEQYF. In DNA, the CDR3 is TGCGCCAGCAGTGACATAGCGGGAACGGCCTACGAGCAGTACTTC.